Listed here is a single T cell receptor (beta chain). This entry is derived from a study of shared clonotypes between healthy human individuals. Method: immunoSEQ multiplex PCR; TCRdb's copy keeps in-frame clones and lacks some. In the table there are about 2.1 million clones, 85% to 95% of which are singletons. The CDR3 has 14 amino acids. CDR1 and CDR2 from the germline V gene are MNHNS and SASEGT. V was pared by 8 bases and J by 2 bases, with 7 bases of the junction left unmatched. Naive-designated CD8 cells lacked CD45RO, were positively enriched for CCR7, and omitted terminally differentiated effector memory CD45RA+ cells. The study drew all its donors from Caucasian adults living in Nashville, Tennessee.

This receptor was taken from a man aged 18 to 35 in good health. Some clones in this sample may be carry-over from other donors' samples. Sequencing input: naive CD8+ T cells from PBMCs. The rearrangement links TRBV6-1 to TRBJ2-3; 7 bases align to TRBD2. DNA of the CDR3: TGTGCCAGCGGGAAGGGGAGGGTCACAGATACGCAGTATTTT. Protein sequence: CASGKGRVTDTQYF.